A single sample gave rise to the 28 T cell receptor beta chains below, sequenced in a study of cytomegalovirus exposure and HLA in healthy donors. Assay used: immunoSEQ multiplex PCR; TCRdb lists only in-frame clones, some missing. The sample lists approximately 120,000 clones, 90% to 95% seen once, with 1% to 1.5% in the top ten. The sample comprised PBMCs. The receptors here all came from a woman between 18 and 29 years old in good health and CMV-seronegative.

The CDR3 spells CASSSLDLRAGTEAFF. The CDR3 DNA reads TGTGCCAGCAGTTCCCTAGATTTGAGGGCGGGCACTGAAGCTTTCTTT. This chain joins TRBV28 and TRBJ1-1, with D uncertain. The germline V and J ends were trimmed by 4 bases and 4 bases, with 19 bases remaining between them. CDR1 is MDHEN, CDR2 SYDVKM, per germline. The CDR3 sequence is 16 residues long. The full variable domain, its missing parts supplied by reference TRBV28 and TRBJ1-1, is DVKVTQSSRYLVKRTGEKVFLECVQDMDHENMFWYRQDPGLGLRLIYFSYDVKMKEKGDIPEGYSVSREKKERFSLILESASTNQTSMYLCASSSLDLRAGTEAFFGQGTRLTVV.

The gene calls are TRBV7-3 and TRBJ2-5; 7 bases map to TRBD2. The V gene's germline CDR1 is SGHTA and CDR2 FQGTGA. Trimming at V came to 5 bases and at J to 5 bases, leaving 5 bases not matched to a gene. This CDR3 has 13 amino acids. The CDR3 DNA is TGTGCCAGCAGCCGCCAGGGAGGGGAGACCCAGTACTTC. Translation gives CASSRQGGETQYF. The variable domain in full, completed from reference TRBV7-3 and TRBJ2-5, reads GAGVSQTPSNKVTEKGKYVELRCDPISGHTALYWYRQSLGQGPEFLIYFQGTGAADDSGLPNDRFFAVRPEGSVSTLKIQRTERGDSAVYLCASSRQGGETQYFGPGTRLLVL.

The J gene is TRBJ2-7, the V gene TRBV6-1, with D perhaps matching TRBD1 (5 bases). The V end was cut by 4 bases, the J end by 0 bases, with 13 bases between. Germline lookup yields CDR1 MNHNS and CDR2 SASEGT. The CDR3 is made up of 15 amino acids. Written as DNA, the CDR3 is TGTGCCAGCAGTGCCAAAGGGGAAAGCTCCTACGAGCAGTACTTC. Protein sequence: CASSAKGESSYEQYF.

The chain recombines TRBV30 with TRBJ2-4; 8 bases map to TRBD1. The CDR3 consists of 16 residues. Unmatched junction bases numbered 7, after V lost 3 bases and J lost 0 bases. Germline V gene data show CDR1 as GTSNPN and CDR2 as SVGIG (reference sequence). The CDR3 sequence is CAWSSGQGLAKNIQYF. The CDR3 coding sequence is TGTGCCTGGAGCTCAGGACAGGGTCTAGCCAAAAACATTCAGTACTTC.

The chain couples TRBV7-9 to TRBJ1-6; possibly TRBD1 for D (6 bases). This CDR3 is 17 amino acids long. The V end lost 5 bases, the J end lost 4 bases, and 18 bases lay between the germline ends. The germline V gene encodes CDR1 SEHNR and CDR2 FQNEAQ (reference sequence). CDR3 DNA: TGTGCCAGCAGCCCAACGCCGACAGGCCCATATAATTCACCCCTCCACTTT. Translating it yields CASSPTPTGPYNSPLHF.

The rearrangement uses TRBV28 and TRBJ2-1, with 15 bases aligning to TRBD2. The trim removed 3 bases at V and 9 bases at J, leaving 6 bases unmatched. Looked up from germline, CDR1 is MDHEN and CDR2 is SYDVKM. The CDR3 runs 16 residues. CDR3 coding DNA: TGTGCCAGCAGTTTGCGCGGACTAGCGGGGGGGGTTGAGCAGTTCTTC. It encodes CASSLRGLAGGVEQFF.

The CDR3 loop reads CASSFSRATGELFF. DNA of the CDR3: TGTGCCAGCAGCTTTTCCAGGGCCACCGGGGAGCTGTTTTTT. The V and J genes are TRBV11-1 and TRBJ2-2, with D perhaps matching TRBD1 (5 bases). The CDR3 is 14 amino acids. Trimming removed 3 bases from V and 4 bases from J, with 9 bases in between. The V gene's germline CDR1 is SGHAT and CDR2 FQDESV (reference sequence).

The rearrangement joins TRBV5-1 to TRBJ1-1; 9 nucleotides match TRBD1. The germline V gene encodes CDR1 SGHRS and CDR2 YFSETQ. The CDR3 consists of 16 residues. Trimming at V came to 5 bases and at J to 4 bases, leaving 12 bases not matched to a gene. CDR3 sequence: CASRRRTGADGTEAFF. The CDR3 DNA sequence: TGCGCCAGCAGGAGAAGGACAGGGGCTGATGGCACTGAAGCTTTCTTT.

This chain connects TRBV5-1 to TRBJ2-7, with 8 nucleotides matching TRBD2. Germline trimming cut 0 bases from V and 7 bases from J; bases unmatched to any gene: 9. There are 15 residues in the CDR3. CDR1 and CDR2 (germline): SGHRS, YFSETQ. The CDR3 region is CASSLDEGLVTEQYF. The DNA for the CDR3 is TGCGCCAGCAGCTTGGATGAGGGACTAGTTACGGAGCAGTACTTC.

The chain joins TRBV28 to TRBJ2-7, with 8 nucleotides matching TRBD1. V lost 0 bases, J lost 5 bases, and 9 bases stayed unmatched. Germline assignment: CDR1 MDHEN and CDR2 SYDVKM. The CDR3 length is 16 residues. The CDR3 DNA is TGTGCCAGCAGTTTATGGTCCTCGGGACAGGTTGACGAGCAGTACTTC. It codes for CASSLWSSGQVDEQYF.

This clone has a single count. V and J are TRBV6-1 and TRBJ2-1; 10 bases match TRBD2. The V and J ends lost 3 bases and 3 bases, in that order; junction bases with no gene match: 5. Germline V gene lookup returns CDR1 MNHNS and CDR2 SASEGT. The CDR3 is 16 amino acids. The CDR3 nucleotides read TGTGCCAGCAGTGATTGGGTAGCGGGGGGCTACAATGAGCAGTTCTTC. Protein product: CASSDWVAGGYNEQFF.

The chain is built from TRBV28 and TRBJ1-1; maybe TRBD1 (5 bases). From germline, CDR1 is MDHEN and CDR2 SYDVKM. The CDR3 has 12 amino acids. Trimming shortened V by 10 bases and J by 6 bases, and 15 bases separated the two germline ends. CDR3 in DNA: TGTGCCATCACAGGCAACCAGGCTGAAGCTTTCTTT. Its protein is CAITGNQAEAFF.

The CDR3 coding sequence is TGTGCCAGCAGTTCGGGACAGGGGGCTCGCGGCTACACCTTC. It specifies CASSSGQGARGYTF. This sequence joins TRBV6-1 and TRBJ1-2; 12 bases agree with TRBD1. CDR1 is MNHNS, CDR2 SASEGT, per germline. V dropped 5 bases and J dropped 8; count of bases not matched to a gene: 6. This CDR3 has 14 residues.

The gene calls are TRBV9 and TRBJ1-3; D gene ambiguous. Trimming removed 3 bases from V and 1 base from J, with 29 bases in between. Germline assignment: CDR1 SGDLS and CDR2 YYNGEE. This CDR3 comprises 21 residues. The CDR3 reads CASSAYPAAYPGDMSGNTIYF. The CDR3 nucleotides read TGTGCCAGCAGCGCCTACCCGGCGGCCTACCCTGGCGATATGTCTGGAAACACCATATATTTT.

The chain links TRBV5-1 to TRBJ1-1; possible D gene TRBD1, 6 bases. The CDR3 sequence is 12 residues long. V lost 4 bases, J lost 8 bases, and 12 bases lay in between. Germline V CDR1 and CDR2: SGHRS, YFSETQ. This CDR3 is CASSESTGEAFF. The CDR3 DNA sequence: TGCGCCAGCAGCGAGAGCACAGGGGAAGCTTTCTTT.

The chain links TRBV10-3 to TRBJ2-7; 9 bases line up with TRBD1. The length of the CDR3 is 14 residues. Germline V gene sequence: CDR1 ENHRY, CDR2 SYGVKD. With V trimmed by 6 bases and J by 5 bases, 8 bases remained unmatched. The CDR3 bases are TGTGCCATCAGGAGGACAGGGGAGGTCGACGAGCAGTACTTC. Amino acid sequence: CAIRRTGEVDEQYF.

This chain links TRBV19 with TRBJ1-2; D not resolved. CDR3 length equals 14 residues. Trimming removed 1 base at V and 4 bases at J, with 10 bases between. Germline loops: CDR1 LNHDA, CDR2 SQIVND (reference sequence). Here the CDR3 DNA reads TGTGCCAGTAGTATAGGGGGAGTAGCCTATGGCTACACCTTC. It specifies CASSIGGVAYGYTF.

The chain is built from TRBV4-1 and TRBJ2-7; 8 bases align to TRBD2. The CDR3 sequence is 17 residues long. Germline lookup yields CDR1 MGHRA and CDR2 YSYEKL. V shed 0 bases and J 5 bases; nucleotides not matched to a gene: 12. CDR3 sequence (DNA): TGCGCCAGCAGCCAAGACCCTTCCGGGAGGGCCACAGACGAGCAGTACTTC. Residues: CASSQDPSGRATDEQYF.

The V call is TRBV9, the J call TRBJ1-4, with a possible D match to TRBD1 (6 bases). The V end was cut by 3 bases, the J end by 7 bases, with 13 bases between. CDR1 and CDR2 (germline): SGDLS, YYNGEE. This CDR3 spans 14 amino acids. CDR3 protein: CASSADTGTEKLFF. In DNA form, the CDR3 reads TGTGCCAGCAGCGCCGATACAGGGACTGAAAAACTGTTTTTT.

The chain has TRBV2 and TRBJ2-5; a weak D match, TRBD1 (6 bases). Germline V gene data show CDR1 as SNHLY and CDR2 as FYNNEI. Between the trimmed V and J ends, which lost 4 bases and 4 bases, there was a span of 16 bases. This CDR3 has 15 amino acids. CDR3: CASSAAQGKGETQYF. The DNA for the CDR3 is TGTGCCAGCAGTGCGGCACAGGGCAAAGGAGAGACCCAGTACTTC.

This sequence joins TRBV5-1 and TRBJ2-2, with D possibly matching TRBD2 (6 bases). This CDR3 has 16 residues. Germline V lookup: CDR1 SGHRS, CDR2 YFSETQ. Trimming shortened V by 4 bases and J by 4 bases, and 17 bases separated the two germline ends. The CDR3: CASSLGRDSFTGELFF. In DNA form, the CDR3 reads TGCGCCAGCAGCCTGGGTCGGGACTCTTTCACCGGGGAGCTGTTTTTT.

This sequence joins TRBV19 and TRBJ2-3, with 8 bases that match TRBD1. Germline V gives CDR1 LNHDA, CDR2 SQIVND (reference sequence). The ends lost 7 bases at V and 0 bases at J; junction bases unmatched: 6. The CDR3 has 15 amino acids. CDR3 coding DNA: TGTGCCAGTACCTCGGACAGGGCAAGCACAGATACGCAGTATTTT. It codes for CASTSDRASTDTQYF. Full variable domain (remainder filled in from reference TRBV19 and TRBJ2-3): DGGITQSPKYLFRKEGQNVTLSCEQNLNHDAMYWYRQDPGQGLRLIYYSQIVNDFQKGDIAEGYSVSREKKESFPLTVTSAQKNPTAFYLCASTSDRASTDTQYFGPGTRLTVL.

CDR3 nucleotides: TGCGCCAGCAGCCCAGGGGCCAGCGGCCCCACAGATACGCAGTATTTT. The encoded protein is CASSPGASGPTDTQYF. The rearrangement joins TRBV5-1 to TRBJ2-3; possibly TRBD1 for D (6 bases). V was trimmed by 4 bases and J by 2 bases, leaving 17 bases between them. The germline CDR1 and CDR2 sequences are SGHRS and YFSETQ. The length of the CDR3 is 16 residues. Using reference TRBV5-1 and TRBJ2-3 for the parts outside the CDR3, the full variable domain is KAGVTQTPRYLIKTRGQQVTLSCSPISGHRSVSWYQQTPGQGLQFLFEYFSETQRNKGNFPGRFSGRQFSNSRSEMNVSTLELGDSALYLCASSPGASGPTDTQYFGPGTRLTVL.

The chain uses TRBV13 and TRBJ2-5, with 8 positions matching TRBD1. Germline V lookup: CDR1 PRHDT, CDR2 FYEKMQ (reference sequence). V lost 5 bases and J lost 4; bases outside the gene matches: 9. The CDR3 length is 15 residues. CDR3 loop: CASSRTGGIGETQYF. The DNA of the CDR3 is TGTGCCAGCAGCCGTACAGGGGGAATTGGAGAGACCCAGTACTTC.

The chain combines TRBV10-3 with TRBJ1-2, with a weak D call TRBD1 (5 bases). CDR1 is ENHRY, CDR2 SYGVKD, per germline. V was shortened by 5 bases and J by 8 bases, with 21 bases between the two germline ends. The CDR3 is made up of 15 amino acids. The CDR3 sequence: CAISKEEVGPGGYTF. The CDR3 DNA reads as TGTGCCATCAGTAAGGAAGAAGTTGGCCCAGGGGGCTACACCTTC.

This clone was seen just once. CDR3 residues: CASTPGTVAEKLFF. CDR3 in DNA: TGTGCCAGCACCCCCGGGACAGTTGCTGAAAAACTGTTTTTT. This chain joins TRBV28 and TRBJ1-4; 7 positions match TRBD1. The CDR3 length is 14 residues. CDR1 is MDHEN, CDR2 SYDVKM, per germline. J gave up 7 bases and V 7 bases, and 9 bases lay outside the gene matches.

The chain links TRBV18 to TRBJ1-2, with D uncertain. Deletions cut 6 bases from V and 8 bases from J, with 16 bases between. Per the germline V gene, CDR1 is KGHSH and CDR2 is LQKENI. This CDR3 spans 13 amino acids. The CDR3 region has the DNA TGTGCCAGCTCCCCGCGGGATACGGGGGGCTACACCTTC. This sequence encodes CASSPRDTGGYTF.

The rearrangement joins TRBV4-1 to TRBJ2-5; TRBD2 aligns across 9 bases. V dropped 2 bases and J dropped 10; count of bases not matched to a gene: 17. The CDR3 sequence is 17 residues long. Germline V lookup: CDR1 MGHRA, CDR2 YSYEKL. The CDR3 region has the DNA TGCGCCAGCAGCCAAATCAGCGGGACTAGCCTCCATGGGGACCAGTACTTC. Translated: CASSQISGTSLHGDQYF.